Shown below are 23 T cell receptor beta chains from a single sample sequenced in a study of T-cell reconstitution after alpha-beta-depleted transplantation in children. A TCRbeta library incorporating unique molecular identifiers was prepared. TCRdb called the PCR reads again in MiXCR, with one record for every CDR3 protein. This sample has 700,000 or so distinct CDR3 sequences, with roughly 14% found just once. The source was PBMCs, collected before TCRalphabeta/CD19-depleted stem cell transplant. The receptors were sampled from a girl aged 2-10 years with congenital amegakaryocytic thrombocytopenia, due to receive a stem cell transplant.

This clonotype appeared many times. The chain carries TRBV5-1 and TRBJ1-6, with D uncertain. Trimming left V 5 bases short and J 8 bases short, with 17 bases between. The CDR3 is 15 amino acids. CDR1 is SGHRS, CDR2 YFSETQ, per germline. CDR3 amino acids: CASSSGLRQDSPLHF. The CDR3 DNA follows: TGCGCCAGCAGTTCTGGACTGAGGCAGGATTCACCCCTCCACTTT.

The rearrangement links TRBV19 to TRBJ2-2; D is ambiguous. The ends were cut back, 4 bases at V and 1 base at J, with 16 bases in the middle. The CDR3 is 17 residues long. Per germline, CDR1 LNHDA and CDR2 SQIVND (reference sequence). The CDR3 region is CASSNSGWQRNTGELFF. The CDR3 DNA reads TGTGCCAGTAGTAATTCTGGCTGGCAGAGGAACACCGGGGAGCTGTTTTTT.

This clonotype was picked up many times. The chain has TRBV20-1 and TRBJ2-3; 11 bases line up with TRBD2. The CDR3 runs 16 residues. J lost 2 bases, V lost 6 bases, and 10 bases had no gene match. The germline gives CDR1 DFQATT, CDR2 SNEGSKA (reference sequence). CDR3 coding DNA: TGCAGTGCCAAAAGACCGGGACTAGCGGTCACAGATACGCAGTATTTT. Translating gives CSAKRPGLAVTDTQYF.

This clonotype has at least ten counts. DNA for the CDR3: TGTGCCAGCAGCTTGGTCCTTTTATCCGACTACGAGCAGTACTTC. Protein: CASSLVLLSDYEQYF. V usage is TRBV5-5 and J usage is TRBJ2-7; unclear D gene. Germline lookup yields CDR1 SGHKS and CDR2 YYEKEE (reference sequence). V was shortened by 0 bases and J by 3 bases, with 13 bases between the two germline ends. The CDR3 contains 15 residues.

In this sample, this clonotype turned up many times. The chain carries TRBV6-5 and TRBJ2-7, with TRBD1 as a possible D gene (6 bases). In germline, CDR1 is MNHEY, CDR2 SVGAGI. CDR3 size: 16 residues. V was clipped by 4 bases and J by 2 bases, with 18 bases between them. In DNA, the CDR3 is TGTGCCAGCAGTTTCAACAGGGTCCCAGTAACCTACGAGCAGTACTTC. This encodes CASSFNRVPVTYEQYF.

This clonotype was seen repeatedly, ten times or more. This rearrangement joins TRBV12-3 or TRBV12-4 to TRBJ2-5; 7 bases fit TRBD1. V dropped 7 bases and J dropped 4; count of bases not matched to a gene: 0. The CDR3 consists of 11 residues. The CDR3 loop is CASTGGETQYF. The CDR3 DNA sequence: TGTGCCAGCACAGGGGGAGAGACCCAGTACTTC.

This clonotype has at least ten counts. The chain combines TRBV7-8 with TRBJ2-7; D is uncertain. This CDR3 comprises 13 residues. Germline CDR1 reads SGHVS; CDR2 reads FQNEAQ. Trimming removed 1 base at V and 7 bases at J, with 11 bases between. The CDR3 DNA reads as TGTGCCAGCAGCTTAGGCGAGCTTCGGGAGCAGTACTTC. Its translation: CASSLGELREQYF.

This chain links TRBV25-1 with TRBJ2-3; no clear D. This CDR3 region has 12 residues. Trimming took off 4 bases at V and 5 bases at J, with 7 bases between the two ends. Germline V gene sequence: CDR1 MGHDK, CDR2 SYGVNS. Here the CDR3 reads CASSVGIDTQYF. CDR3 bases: TGTGCCAGCAGTGTGGGGATAGATACGCAGTATTTT.

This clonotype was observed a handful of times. The CDR3 DNA sequence: TGTGCCAGCAGCTTAGGGGGGGCGATCTATCCCACTGAAGCTTTCTTT. Amino acids: CASSLGGAIYPTEAFF. V is TRBV11-2 and J is TRBJ1-1; the D gene is possibly TRBD1 (6 bases). The CDR3 totals 16 residues. Germline loops: CDR1 SGHAT, CDR2 FQNNGV. With 1 base removed from V and 4 bases from J, the gap between germline ends came to 16 bases.

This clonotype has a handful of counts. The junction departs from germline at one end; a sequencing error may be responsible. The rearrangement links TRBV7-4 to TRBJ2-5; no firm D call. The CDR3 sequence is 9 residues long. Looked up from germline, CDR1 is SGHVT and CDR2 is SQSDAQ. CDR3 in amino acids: CASSSQGGF. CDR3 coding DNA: TGTGCCAGCAGCTCCCAAGGTGGCTTC.

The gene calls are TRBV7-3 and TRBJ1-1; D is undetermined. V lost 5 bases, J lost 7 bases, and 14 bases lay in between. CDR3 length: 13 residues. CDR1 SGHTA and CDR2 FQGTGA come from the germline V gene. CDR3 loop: CASSVDPGSEAFF. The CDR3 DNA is TGTGCCAGCAGCGTCGACCCGGGCAGTGAAGCTTTCTTT.

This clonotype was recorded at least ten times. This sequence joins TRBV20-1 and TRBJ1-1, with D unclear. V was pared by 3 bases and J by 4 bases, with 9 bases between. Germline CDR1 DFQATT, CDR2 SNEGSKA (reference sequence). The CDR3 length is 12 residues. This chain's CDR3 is CSARARSTEAFF. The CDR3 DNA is TGCAGTGCTAGGGCAAGGAGCACTGAAGCTTTCTTT.

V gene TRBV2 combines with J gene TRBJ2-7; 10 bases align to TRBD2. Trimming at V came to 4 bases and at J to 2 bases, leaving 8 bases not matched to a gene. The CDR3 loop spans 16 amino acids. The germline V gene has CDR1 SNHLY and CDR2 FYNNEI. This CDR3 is CASSAPPLAGTYEQYF. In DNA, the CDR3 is TGTGCCAGCAGTGCCCCCCCACTAGCGGGAACCTACGAGCAGTACTTC.

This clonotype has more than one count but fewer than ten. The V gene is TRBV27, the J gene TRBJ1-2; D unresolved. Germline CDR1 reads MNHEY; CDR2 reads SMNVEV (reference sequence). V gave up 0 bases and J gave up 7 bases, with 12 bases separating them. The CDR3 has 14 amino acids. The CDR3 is CASSLSLQAGGYTF. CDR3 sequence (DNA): TGTGCCAGCAGTTTATCTCTCCAGGCGGGTGGCTACACCTTC.

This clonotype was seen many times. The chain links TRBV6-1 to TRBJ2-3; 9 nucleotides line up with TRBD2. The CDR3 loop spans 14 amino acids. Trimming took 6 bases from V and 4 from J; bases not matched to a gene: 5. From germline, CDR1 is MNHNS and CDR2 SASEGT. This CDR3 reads CASRSLAGADTQYF. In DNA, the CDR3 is TGTGCCAGCAGATCATTAGCGGGAGCAGATACGCAGTATTTT.

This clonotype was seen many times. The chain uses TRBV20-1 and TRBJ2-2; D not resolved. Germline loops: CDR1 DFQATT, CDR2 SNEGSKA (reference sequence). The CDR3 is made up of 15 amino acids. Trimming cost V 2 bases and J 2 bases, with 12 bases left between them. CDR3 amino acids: CSARTEFTNTGELFF. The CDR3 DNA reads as TGCAGTGCTAGAACGGAGTTTACTAACACCGGGGAGCTGTTTTTT.

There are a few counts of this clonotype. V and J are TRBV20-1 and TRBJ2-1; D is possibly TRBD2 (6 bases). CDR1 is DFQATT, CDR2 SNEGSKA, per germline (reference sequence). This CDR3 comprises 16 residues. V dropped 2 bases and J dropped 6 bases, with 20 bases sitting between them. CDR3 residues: CSARLGLAPAPNEQFF. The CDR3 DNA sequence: TGCAGTGCTAGACTAGGGCTAGCGCCCGCCCCCAATGAGCAGTTCTTC.

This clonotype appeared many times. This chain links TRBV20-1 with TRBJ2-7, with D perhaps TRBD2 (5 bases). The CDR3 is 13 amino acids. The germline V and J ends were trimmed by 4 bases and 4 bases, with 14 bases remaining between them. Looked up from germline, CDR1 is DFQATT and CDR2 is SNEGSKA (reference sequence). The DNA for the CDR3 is TGCAGTGCTACTAGCTCTCACTGGTACGAGCAGTACTTC. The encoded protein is CSATSSHWYEQYF.

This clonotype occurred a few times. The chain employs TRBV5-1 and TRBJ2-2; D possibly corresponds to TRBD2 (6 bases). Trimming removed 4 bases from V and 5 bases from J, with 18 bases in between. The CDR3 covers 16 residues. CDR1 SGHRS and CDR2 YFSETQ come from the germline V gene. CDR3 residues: CASSPTRGGKTGELFF. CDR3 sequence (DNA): TGCGCCAGCAGCCCCACCCGCGGCGGGAAGACCGGGGAGCTGTTTTTT.

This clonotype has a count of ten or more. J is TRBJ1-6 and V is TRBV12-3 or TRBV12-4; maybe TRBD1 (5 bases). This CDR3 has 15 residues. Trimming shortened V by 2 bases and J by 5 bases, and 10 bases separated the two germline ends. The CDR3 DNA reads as TGTGCCAGCAGTTTATGGGGGAGAAATAATTCACCCCTCCACTTT. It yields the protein CASSLWGRNNSPLHF.

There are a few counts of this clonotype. Here the CDR3 DNA reads TGCGCCAGCAGCTTGAACGGAGGACTAGGCTCAGATACGCAGTATTTT. It codes for CASSLNGGLGSDTQYF. The rearrangement links TRBV5-1 to TRBJ2-3; TRBD2 agrees at 7 bases. Looked up from germline, CDR1 is SGHRS and CDR2 is YFSETQ. The junction had 9 bases not matched to a gene; V was cut back by 1 base and J by 4 bases. There are 16 residues in the CDR3.

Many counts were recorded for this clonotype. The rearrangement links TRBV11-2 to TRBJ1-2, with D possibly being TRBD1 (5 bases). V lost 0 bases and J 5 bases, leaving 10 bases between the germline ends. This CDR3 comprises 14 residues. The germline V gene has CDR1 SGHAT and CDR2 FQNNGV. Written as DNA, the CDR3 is TGTGCCAGCAGCTTAGAACCCAGGGCTTATGGCTACACCTTC. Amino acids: CASSLEPRAYGYTF. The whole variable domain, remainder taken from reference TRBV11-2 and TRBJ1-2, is EAGVAQSPRYKIIEKRQSVAFWCNPISGHATLYWYQQILGQGPKLLIQFQNNGVVDDSQLPKDRFSAERLKGVDSTLKIQPAKLEDSAVYLCASSLEPRAYGYTFGSGTRLTVV.

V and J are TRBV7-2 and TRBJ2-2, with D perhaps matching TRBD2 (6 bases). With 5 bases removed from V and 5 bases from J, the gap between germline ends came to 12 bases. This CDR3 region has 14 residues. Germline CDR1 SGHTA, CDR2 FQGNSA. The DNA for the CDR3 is TGTGCCAGCAGCGCCTCGACTAGGACCGGGGAGCTGTTTTTT. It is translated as CASSASTRTGELFF.